Below are 9 T cell receptor beta chains sequenced from a single sample in a study of EBV T-cell therapy then PD-1 blockade in nasopharyngeal carcinoma. Treatment of the sample: AdE1-LMPpoly-expanded autologous EBV-specific T-cell therapy followed by anti-PD-1 nivolumab. Antigen specificity for these receptors is unknown. TCRdb's table, derived via immunoSEQ multiplex PCR, lists solely in-frame clones and lacks some. The data contain 20,000 or so clones, about four fifths of them singletons. Sequencing used CD8+ T cells from blood, obtained at day 33 from a patient whose treatment included autologous EBV-specific T cells and nivolumab. The receptors here all came from a man between 40 and 49 years old with nasopharyngeal carcinoma.

V usage is TRBV29-1 and J usage is TRBJ2-7; TRBD1 is a possible D gene (5 bases). The length of the CDR3 is 15 residues. V lost 0 bases to trimming and J lost 3 bases, with 15 bases between them. The germline CDR1 and CDR2 sequences are SQVTM and ANQGSEA. In DNA, the CDR3 is TGCAGCGTTGAAGATCATGCGACAGCCAACTACGAGCAGTACTTC. Encoded protein: CSVEDHATANYEQYF.

The chain couples TRBV2 to TRBJ2-3, with 7 bases aligning to TRBD1. J was trimmed by 3 bases and V by 2 bases; bases with no gene match: 8. The CDR3 runs to 16 residues. Per the germline V gene, CDR1 is SNHLY and CDR2 is FYNNEI. The CDR3: CASSEMTGIPTDTQYF. The CDR3 DNA is TGTGCCAGCAGTGAAATGACAGGGATTCCTACAGATACGCAGTATTTT.

This clone was counted only a few times. J is TRBJ1-6 and V is TRBV4-3; 10 nucleotides line up with TRBD1. Germline V gene lookup returns CDR1 LGHNA and CDR2 YSLEER. CDR3 length: 16 residues. The J segment lost 9 bases and the V segment lost 0 bases, leaving 5 bases of the junction unmatched. The CDR3 bases are TGCGCCAGCAGCCAAGAACCAGGGACAGGGGCTTCACCCCTCCACTTT. Translation: CASSQEPGTGASPLHF.

V is TRBV5-6 and J is TRBJ1-1; D unresolved. Germline V CDR1 and CDR2: SGHDT, YYEEEE. The germline V and J ends were trimmed by 3 bases and 6 bases, with 12 bases remaining between them. CDR3 length: 13 residues. CDR3: CASSSSGSPEAFF. CDR3 in DNA: TGTGCCAGCAGCTCCTCCGGGAGTCCTGAAGCTTTCTTT.

J is TRBJ2-1 and V is TRBV4-1; TRBD1 might be the D (6 bases). Trimming left V 3 bases short and J 1 base short, with 7 bases between. CDR1 and CDR2 from the germline V gene are MGHRA and YSYEKL. The CDR3 spans 14 residues. CDR3 sequence reads: CASSQGASYNEQFF. In DNA form, the CDR3 reads TGCGCCAGCAGCCAGGGGGCTTCCTACAATGAGCAGTTCTTC.

This clone was observed once. The CDR3 region is CASRSGRSGELFF. The CDR3 DNA is TGTGCCAGCAGATCCGGGAGGAGTGGGGAGCTGTTTTTT. This sequence joins TRBV2 and TRBJ2-2; 7 bases agree with TRBD2. Germline assignment: CDR1 SNHLY and CDR2 FYNNEI. The CDR3 is made up of 13 amino acids. The J segment lost 8 bases and the V segment lost 6 bases, leaving 6 bases of the junction unmatched.

The chain links TRBV27 to TRBJ2-5; 7 bases are shared with TRBD1. V shed 6 bases and J 7 bases; nucleotides not matched to a gene: 8. CDR3 length equals 13 residues. Germline V gene data show CDR1 as MNHEY and CDR2 as SMNVEV (reference sequence). The CDR3, as DNA: TGTGCCAGCAGCTGGACAGGTGGTGGGACCCAGTACTTC. Protein sequence: CASSWTGGGTQYF.

The V gene is TRBV6-6, the J gene TRBJ2-7; 7 nucleotides agree with TRBD1. Germline CDR1 is MNHNY and CDR2 is SVGAGI (reference sequence). CDR3 length: 14 amino acids. Unmatched junction bases numbered 5, after V lost 3 bases and J lost 3 bases. Here the CDR3 DNA reads TGTGCCAGCAGTTATATGGGACAGCTCTACGAGCAGTACTTC. Its translation is CASSYMGQLYEQYF.

The chain combines TRBV5-5 with TRBJ1-2; the D gene is possibly TRBD1 (5 bases). Deletions cut 4 bases from V and 1 base from J, with 20 bases between. This CDR3 region has 17 residues. Germline CDR1 and CDR2: SGHKS and YYEKEE (reference sequence). In DNA form, the CDR3 reads TGTGCCAGCAGCCCTAAACTGGGACCACATCTTAACTATGGCTACACCTTC. Its translation: CASSPKLGPHLNYGYTF.